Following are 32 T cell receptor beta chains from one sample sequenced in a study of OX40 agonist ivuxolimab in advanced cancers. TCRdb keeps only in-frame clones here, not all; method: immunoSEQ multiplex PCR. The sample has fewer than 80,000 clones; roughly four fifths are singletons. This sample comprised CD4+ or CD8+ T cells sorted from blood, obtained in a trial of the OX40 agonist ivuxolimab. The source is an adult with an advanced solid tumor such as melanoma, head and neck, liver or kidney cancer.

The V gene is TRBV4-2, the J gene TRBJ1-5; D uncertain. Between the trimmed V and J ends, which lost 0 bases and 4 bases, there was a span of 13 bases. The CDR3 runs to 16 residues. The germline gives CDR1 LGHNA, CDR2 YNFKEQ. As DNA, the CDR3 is TGTGCCAGCAGCCAAGACAGAGTGAGGTGGAATCAGCCCCAGCATTTT. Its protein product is CASSQDRVRWNQPQHF.

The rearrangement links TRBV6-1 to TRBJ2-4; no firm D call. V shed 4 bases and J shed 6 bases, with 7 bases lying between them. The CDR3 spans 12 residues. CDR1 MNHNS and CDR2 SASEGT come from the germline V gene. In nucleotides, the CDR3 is TGTGCCAGCAGTGCTTTGATAAACATTCAGTACTTC. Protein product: CASSALINIQYF.

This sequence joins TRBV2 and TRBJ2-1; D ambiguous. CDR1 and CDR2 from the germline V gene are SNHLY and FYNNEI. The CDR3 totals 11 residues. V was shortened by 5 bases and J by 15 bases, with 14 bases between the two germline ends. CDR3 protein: CASSPNFRTFF. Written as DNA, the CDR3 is TGTGCCAGCAGTCCCAACTTTAGAACGTTCTTC.

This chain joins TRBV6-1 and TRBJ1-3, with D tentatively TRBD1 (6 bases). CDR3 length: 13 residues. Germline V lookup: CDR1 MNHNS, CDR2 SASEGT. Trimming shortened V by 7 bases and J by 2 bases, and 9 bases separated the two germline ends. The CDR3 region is CASNNRAGNTIYF. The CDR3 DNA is TGTGCCAGCAACAACAGGGCTGGAAACACCATATATTTT.

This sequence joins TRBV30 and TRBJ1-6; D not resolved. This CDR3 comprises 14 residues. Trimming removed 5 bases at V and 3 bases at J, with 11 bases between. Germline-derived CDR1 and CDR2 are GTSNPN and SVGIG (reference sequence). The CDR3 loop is CAWASILYNSPLHF. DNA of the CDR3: TGTGCCTGGGCCAGTATCCTCTATAATTCACCCCTCCACTTT.

The CDR3 loop reads CASKEVAAPSGDSTDTQYF. The CDR3 DNA sequence: TGCGCCAGCAAAGAGGTAGCGGCCCCGAGCGGGGATAGCACAGATACGCAGTATTTT. The chain combines TRBV10-1 with TRBJ2-3; 7 bases line up with TRBD2. The V gene end was trimmed by 7 bases and the J gene end by 0 bases; junction bases not matched to a gene: 19. CDR3 length: 19 amino acids. From germline, CDR1 is WNHNN and CDR2 SYGVQD (reference sequence).

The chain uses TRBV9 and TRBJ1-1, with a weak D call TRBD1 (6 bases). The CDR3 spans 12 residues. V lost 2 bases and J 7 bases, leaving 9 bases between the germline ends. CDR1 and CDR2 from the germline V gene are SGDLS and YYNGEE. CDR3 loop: CASSVGTSEAFF. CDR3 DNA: TGTGCCAGCAGCGTTGGGACAAGTGAAGCTTTCTTT.

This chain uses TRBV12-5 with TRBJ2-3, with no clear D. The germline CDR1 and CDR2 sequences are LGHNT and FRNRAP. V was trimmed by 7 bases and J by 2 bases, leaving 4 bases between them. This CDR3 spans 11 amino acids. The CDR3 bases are TGTGCTAGTGCTCTCACAGATACGCAGTATTTT. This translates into CASALTDTQYF. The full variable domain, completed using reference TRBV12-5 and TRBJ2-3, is DARVTQTPRHKVTEMGQEVTMRCQPILGHNTVFWYRQTMMQGLELLAYFRNRAPLDDSGMPKDRFSAEMPDATLATLKIQPSEPRDSAVYFCASALTDTQYFGPGTRLTVL.

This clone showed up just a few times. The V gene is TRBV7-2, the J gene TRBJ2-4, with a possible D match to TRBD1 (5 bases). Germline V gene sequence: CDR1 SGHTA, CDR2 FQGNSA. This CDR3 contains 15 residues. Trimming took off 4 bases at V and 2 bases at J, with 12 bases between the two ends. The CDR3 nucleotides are TGTGCCAGCAGCTCAGGGTGGACCTCCAAAAACATTCAGTACTTC. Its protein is CASSSGWTSKNIQYF.

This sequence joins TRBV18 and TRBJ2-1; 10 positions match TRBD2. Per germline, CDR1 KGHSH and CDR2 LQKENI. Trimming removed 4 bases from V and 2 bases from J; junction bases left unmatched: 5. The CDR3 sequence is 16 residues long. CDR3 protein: CASSHKGLATYNEQFF. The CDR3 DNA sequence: TGTGCCAGCTCACATAAGGGACTAGCGACCTACAATGAGCAGTTCTTC.

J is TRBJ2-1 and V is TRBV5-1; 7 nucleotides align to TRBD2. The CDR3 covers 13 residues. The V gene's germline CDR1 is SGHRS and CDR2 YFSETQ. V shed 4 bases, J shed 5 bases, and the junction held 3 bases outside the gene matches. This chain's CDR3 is CASSLGLDNEQFF. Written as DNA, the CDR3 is TGCGCCAGCAGCCTTGGACTAGACAATGAGCAGTTCTTC.

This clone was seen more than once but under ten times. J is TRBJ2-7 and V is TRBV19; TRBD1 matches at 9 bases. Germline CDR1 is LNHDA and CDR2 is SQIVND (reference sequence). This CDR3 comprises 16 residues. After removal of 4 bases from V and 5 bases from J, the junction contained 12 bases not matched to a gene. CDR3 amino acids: CASSNPAGTGINEQYF. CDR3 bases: TGTGCCAGTAGTAACCCGGCCGGGACAGGGATAAACGAGCAGTACTTC. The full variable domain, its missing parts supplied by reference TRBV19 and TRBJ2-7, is DGGITQSPKYLFRKEGQNVTLSCEQNLNHDAMYWYRQDPGQGLRLIYYSQIVNDFQKGDIAEGYSVSREKKESFPLTVTSAQKNPTAFYLCASSNPAGTGINEQYFGPGTRLTVT.

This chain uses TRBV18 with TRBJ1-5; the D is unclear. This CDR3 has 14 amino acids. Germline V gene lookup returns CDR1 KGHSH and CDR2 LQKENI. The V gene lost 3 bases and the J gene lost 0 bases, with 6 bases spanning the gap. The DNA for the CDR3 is TGTGCCAGCTCACCGCAGAATAGCAATCAGCCCCAGCATTTT. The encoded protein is CASSPQNSNQPQHF.

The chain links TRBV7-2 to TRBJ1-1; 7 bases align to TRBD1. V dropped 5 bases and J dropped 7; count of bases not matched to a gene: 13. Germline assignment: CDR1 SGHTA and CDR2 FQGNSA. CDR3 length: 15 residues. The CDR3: CASSPDRARGNEAFF. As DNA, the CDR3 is TGTGCCAGCAGCCCAGACAGGGCCCGAGGCAATGAAGCTTTCTTT.

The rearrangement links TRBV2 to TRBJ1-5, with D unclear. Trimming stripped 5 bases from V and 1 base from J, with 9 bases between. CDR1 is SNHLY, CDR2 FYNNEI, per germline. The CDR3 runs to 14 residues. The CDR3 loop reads CASSLKVSNQPQHF. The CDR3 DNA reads TGTGCCAGCAGTTTAAAAGTGAGCAATCAGCCCCAGCATTTT.

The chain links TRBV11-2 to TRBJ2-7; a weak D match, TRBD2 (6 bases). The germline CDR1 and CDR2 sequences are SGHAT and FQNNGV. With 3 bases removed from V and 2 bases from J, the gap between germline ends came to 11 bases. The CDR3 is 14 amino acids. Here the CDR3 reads CASSLGLQAYEQYF. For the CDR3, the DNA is TGTGCCAGCAGCTTGGGACTTCAAGCCTACGAGCAGTACTTC.

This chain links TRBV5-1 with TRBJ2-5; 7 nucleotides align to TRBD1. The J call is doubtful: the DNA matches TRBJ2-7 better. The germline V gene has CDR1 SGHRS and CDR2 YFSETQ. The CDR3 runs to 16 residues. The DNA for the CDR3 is TGCGCCAGCAGCTCCTCACACACAGGGGCCAGCTACGAGCAGTACTTC. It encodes CASSSSHTGASYEQYF.

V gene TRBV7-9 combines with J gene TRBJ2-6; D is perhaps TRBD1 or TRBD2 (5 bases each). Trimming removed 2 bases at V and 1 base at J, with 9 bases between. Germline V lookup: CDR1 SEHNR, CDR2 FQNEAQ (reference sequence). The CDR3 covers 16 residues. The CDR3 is CASSLQGESGANVLTF. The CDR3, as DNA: TGTGCCAGCAGCTTACAGGGAGAGTCTGGGGCCAACGTCCTGACTTTC.

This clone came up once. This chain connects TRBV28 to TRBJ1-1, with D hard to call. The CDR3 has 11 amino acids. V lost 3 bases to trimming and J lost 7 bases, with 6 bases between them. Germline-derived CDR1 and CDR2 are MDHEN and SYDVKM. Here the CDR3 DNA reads TGTGCCAGCAGTTTTTATGGTGAAGCTTTCTTT. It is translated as CASSFYGEAFF.

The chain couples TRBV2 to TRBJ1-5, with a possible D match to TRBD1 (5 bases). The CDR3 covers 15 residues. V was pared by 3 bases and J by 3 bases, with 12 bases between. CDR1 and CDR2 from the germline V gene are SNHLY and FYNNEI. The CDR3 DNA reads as TGTGCCAGCAGTGATCGGCAGGGCAACAATCAGCCCCAGCATTTT. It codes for CASSDRQGNNQPQHF.

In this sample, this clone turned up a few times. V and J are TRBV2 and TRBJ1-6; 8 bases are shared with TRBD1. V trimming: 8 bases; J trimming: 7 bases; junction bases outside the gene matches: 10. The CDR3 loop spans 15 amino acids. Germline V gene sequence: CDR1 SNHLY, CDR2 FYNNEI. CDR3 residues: CASGLVGQGNSPLHF. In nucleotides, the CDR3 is TGTGCCAGCGGACTTGTAGGACAGGGAAATTCACCCCTCCACTTT. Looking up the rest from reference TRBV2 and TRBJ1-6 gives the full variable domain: EPEVTQTPSHQVTQMGQEVILRCVPISNHLYFYWYRQILGQKVEFLVSFYNNEISEKSEIFDDQFSVERPDGSNFTLKIRSTKLEDSAMYFCASGLVGQGNSPLHFGNGTRLTVT.

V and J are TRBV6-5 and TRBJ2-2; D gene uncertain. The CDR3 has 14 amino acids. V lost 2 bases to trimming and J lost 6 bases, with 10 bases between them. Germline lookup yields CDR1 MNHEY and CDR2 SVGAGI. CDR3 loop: CASSYLVTSGELFF. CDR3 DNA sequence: TGTGCCAGCAGTTACCTTGTAACCTCCGGGGAGCTGTTTTTT.

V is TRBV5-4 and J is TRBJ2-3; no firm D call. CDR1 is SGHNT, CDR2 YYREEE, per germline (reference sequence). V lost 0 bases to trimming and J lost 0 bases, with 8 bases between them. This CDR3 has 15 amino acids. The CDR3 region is CASSLAIASTDTQYF. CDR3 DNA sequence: TGTGCCAGCAGCTTGGCCATCGCTAGCACAGATACGCAGTATTTT.

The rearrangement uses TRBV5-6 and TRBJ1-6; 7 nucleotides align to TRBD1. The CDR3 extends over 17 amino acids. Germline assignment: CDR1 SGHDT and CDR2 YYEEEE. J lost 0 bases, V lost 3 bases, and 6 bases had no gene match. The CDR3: CASSSGTASSYNSPLHF. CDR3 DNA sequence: TGTGCCAGCAGCTCCGGGACAGCTAGCTCCTATAATTCACCCCTCCACTTT.

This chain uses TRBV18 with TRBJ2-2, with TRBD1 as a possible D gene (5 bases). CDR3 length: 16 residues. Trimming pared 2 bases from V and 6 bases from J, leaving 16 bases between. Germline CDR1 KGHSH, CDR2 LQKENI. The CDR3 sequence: CASSPGLTGVAGELFF. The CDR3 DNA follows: TGTGCCAGCTCACCAGGGCTAACAGGTGTAGCCGGGGAGCTGTTTTTT.

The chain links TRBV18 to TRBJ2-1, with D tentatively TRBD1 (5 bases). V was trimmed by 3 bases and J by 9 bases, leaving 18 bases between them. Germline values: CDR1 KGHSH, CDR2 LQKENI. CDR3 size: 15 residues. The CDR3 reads CASSPGAELSSEQFF. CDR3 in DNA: TGTGCCAGCTCACCTGGGGCAGAATTAAGTAGTGAGCAGTTCTTC. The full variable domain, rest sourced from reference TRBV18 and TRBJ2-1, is NAGVMQNPRHLVRRRGQEARLRCSPMKGHSHVYWYRQLPEEGLKFMVYLQKENIIDESGMPKERFSAEFPKEGPSILRIQQVVRGDSAAYFCASSPGAELSSEQFFGPGTRLTVL.

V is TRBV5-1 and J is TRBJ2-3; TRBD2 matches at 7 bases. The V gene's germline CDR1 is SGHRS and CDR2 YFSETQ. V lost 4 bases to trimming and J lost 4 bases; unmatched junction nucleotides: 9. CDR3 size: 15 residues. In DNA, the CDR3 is TGCGCCAGCAGCGACTACTCGGGACTACCAGATACGCAGTATTTT. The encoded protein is CASSDYSGLPDTQYF.

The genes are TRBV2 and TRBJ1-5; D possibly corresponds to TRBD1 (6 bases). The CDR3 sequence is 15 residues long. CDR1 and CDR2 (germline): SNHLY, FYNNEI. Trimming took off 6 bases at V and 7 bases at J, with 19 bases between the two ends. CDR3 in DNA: TGTGCCAGCAGCCCTCTGGGGGCCCGAGGGCAGCCCCAGCATTTT. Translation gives CASSPLGARGQPQHF.

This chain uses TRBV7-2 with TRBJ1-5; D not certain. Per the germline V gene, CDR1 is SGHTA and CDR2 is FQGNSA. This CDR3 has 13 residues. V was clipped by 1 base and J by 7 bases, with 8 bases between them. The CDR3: CASSLEWAQPQHF. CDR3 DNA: TGTGCCAGCAGCTTAGAATGGGCCCAGCCCCAGCATTTT.

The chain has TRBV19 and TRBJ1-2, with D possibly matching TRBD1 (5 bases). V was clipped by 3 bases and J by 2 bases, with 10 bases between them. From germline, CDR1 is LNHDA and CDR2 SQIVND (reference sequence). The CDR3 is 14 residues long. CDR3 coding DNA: TGTGCCAGTAGTATTGGGGGAGGGAACTATGGCTACACCTTC. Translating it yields CASSIGGGNYGYTF.

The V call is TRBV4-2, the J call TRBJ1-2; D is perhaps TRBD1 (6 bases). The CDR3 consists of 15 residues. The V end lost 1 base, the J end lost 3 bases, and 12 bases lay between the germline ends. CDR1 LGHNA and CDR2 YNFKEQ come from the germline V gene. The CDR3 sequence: CASSQGGQNHYGYTF. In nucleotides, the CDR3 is TGTGCCAGCAGCCAAGGGGGGCAAAATCACTATGGCTACACCTTC.

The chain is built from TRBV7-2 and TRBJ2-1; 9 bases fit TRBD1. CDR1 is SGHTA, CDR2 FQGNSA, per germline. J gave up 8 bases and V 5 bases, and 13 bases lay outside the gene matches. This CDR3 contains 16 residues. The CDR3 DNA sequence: TGTGCCAGCAGCATTCCCCCGGGACAGGGTCCCGATGAGCAGTTCTTC. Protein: CASSIPPGQGPDEQFF. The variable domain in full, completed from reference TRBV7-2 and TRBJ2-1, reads GAGVSQSPSNKVTEKGKDVELRCDPISGHTALYWYRQSLGQGLEFLIYFQGNSAPDKSGLPSDRFSAERTGGSVSTLTIQRTQQEDSAVYLCASSIPPGQGPDEQFFGPGTRLTVL.